This T cell receptor beta chain was retrieved from a study of spatial heterogeneity in lung cancer (dated by TCRdb to between 2018 and 2021). Broadly, across the study: More beta-chain than alpha-chain transcripts were consistently detected, likely reflecting higher beta-chain transcript abundance. In the raw uncorrected reads, each unique combination of TCR and UMI appeared on average more than ten times. The study quantitatively compared TCR alpha and beta repertoires across multiple tumor regions, matched nontumor lung and blood in non-small cell lung cancer. Nonsynonymous mutation counts, determined by whole-exome sequencing of tumor tissue, were related to TCR repertoire features. At surgery, both alpha and beta chains were TCR-sequenced in under 250 tumor regions, about 61 matched nontumor lung samples and a few dozen PBMC samples. General findings and caveats noted by the study authors: Additional single-cell paired TCR alpha and beta sequencing was considered necessary to confirm, at a functional level, the hypothesis that regional TCRs recognize regional mutations. Ubiquitous expanded tumor TCRs were found in blood more often at tumor resection than at routine follow-up.

To prepare the library, 5' RACE was applied. This sample was sequenced with a NextSeq 500. To allow correction of PCR and sequencing errors, the TCR library protocol tagged every TCR cDNA molecule with a unique molecular identifier. The study's own analysis went as follows. TCR identification, UMI-based error correction and CDR3 extraction were all carried out with Decombinator tools. TCRs above a frequency of 2 per 1,000, corresponding to the top 1% of the tumor frequency distribution, were defined as expanded. Renyi diversity was calculated using the R vegan package after each repertoire was subsampled 100 times to 5,000 TCRs. CDR3 similarity networks were built from amino acid triplet string-kernel similarity, connecting CDR3s with pairwise similarity above 0.82. TCRdb handled the public reads itself, with Q25 trimming in fastp and clone calling in MiXCR, and kept productive beta chains. Records with the same CDR3 protein are collapsed into one entry carrying the most frequent genes and DNA. In this record, the V and J calls reflect TCRdb's handling and not the investigators' own analysis. For this sample there are over 90,000 distinct CDR3 sequences; 7.5% to 10% appear just once. The biggest ten clones account for less than 9% of the sample.

Trimming takes 8 bases off V and 11 bases off J; junction bases not matched to a gene: 6. From a lookup of the germline V gene, CDR1 and CDR2 are MNHEY and SVGAGI. Its CDR3 holds 11 amino acids, cysteine through phenylalanine. Only the CDR3 DNA is retained, 33 bases long and in frame from the first base. On this clonotype: What antigen it recognizes has not been identified. Per-nucleotide qualities are absent, and no much larger clonotype sits a single base away.

The time point label, read with the paper, signifies: sample taken at primary tumor resection. For TCR sequencing, whole RNA was extracted from tumor and nontumor lung tissue, or from cryopreserved PBMC samples, and no cell sorting was done. The donors were some 72 patients from the lung TRACERx cohort who had early-stage, untreated non-small cell lung cancer. Only patients with enough RNA available from two or more tumor regions were chosen for TCR sequencing. The clonotype was recovered from a male donor with early-stage non-small cell lung cancer. The starting material was PBMCs, obtained at surgery. The chain links TRBV6-5 with TRBJ2-1, and 7 junctional nucleotides match TRBD1. The CDR3 region: CASLEGAKQFF. The bases are TGTGCCAGCCTCGAGGGGGCTAAGCAGTTCTTC.